Below are 32 T cell receptor beta chains sequenced from a single sample in a study of T-cell memory formation after mild COVID-19. Each CDR3 protein gets one entry after TCRdb re-called the 5' RACE reads with MiXCR. This table holds 350,000 to 450,000 distinct CDR3 sequences, roughly 14% found once. The sample taken for sequencing was PBMCs or a T cell subset sorted from them (not recorded which). These receptors were collected from a man younger than 35 who had mild COVID-19 (a few samples of this study predate the infection). Cell type and time point are not known.

This clonotype turned up a few times. The gene calls are TRBV3-1 and TRBJ2-7; D may be TRBD1 or TRBD2 (5 bases each). Trimming removed 0 bases from V and 4 bases from J, with 16 bases in between. Per the germline V gene, CDR1 is LGHDT and CDR2 is YNNKEL (reference sequence). The CDR3 runs to 16 residues. CDR3 loop: CASSQEFLGVKYEQYF. CDR3 coding DNA: TGTGCCAGCAGCCAAGAATTCTTGGGGGTAAAGTACGAGCAGTACTTC.

This sequence joins TRBV6-6 and TRBJ2-7; weak D call: TRBD1 (6 bases). The germline gives CDR1 MNHNY, CDR2 SVGAGI (reference sequence). CDR3 length: 14 amino acids. V lost 1 base and J lost 2, with 9 bases in between. CDR3 sequence: CASSYFSGAYEQYF. In DNA, the CDR3 is TGTGCCAGCAGTTACTTTTCAGGGGCCTACGAGCAGTACTTC.

The chain employs TRBV20-1 and TRBJ2-1; 8 bases map to TRBD1. J was trimmed by 1 base and V by 5 bases; bases with no gene match: 7. This CDR3 contains 15 residues. Germline assignment: CDR1 DFQATT and CDR2 SNEGSKA (reference sequence). DNA of the CDR3: TGCAGTGCTCCTCCCGGACAGGGTTCCTACAATGAGCAGTTCTTC. It is translated as CSAPPGQGSYNEQFF.

This clonotype was counted a few times. Here the CDR3 reads CASSSGQGGEQYV. CDR3 coding DNA: TGTGCCAGCAGTTCAGGACAGGGCGGGGAGCAGTACGTC. The chain carries TRBV28 and TRBJ2-7; 8 bases align to TRBD1. Germline assignment: CDR1 MDHEN and CDR2 SYDVKM. The CDR3 covers 13 residues. The V gene end was trimmed by 4 bases and the J gene end by 7 bases; junction bases not matched to a gene: 6.

The chain couples TRBV10-3 to TRBJ2-1; D may be TRBD1 (5 bases). V was shortened by 3 bases and J by 5 bases, with 11 bases between the two germline ends. CDR3 length: 14 amino acids. The V gene's germline CDR1 is ENHRY and CDR2 SYGVKD. CDR3 sequence reads: CAISEGVTNNEQFF. CDR3 nucleotides: TGTGCCATCAGTGAAGGGGTTACGAACAATGAGCAGTTCTTC.

At least ten counts were recorded for this clonotype. The chain couples TRBV5-6 to TRBJ2-1; D is uncertain. Germline V CDR1 and CDR2: SGHDT, YYEEEE. V was cut by 4 bases and J by 10 bases, with 9 bases left in between. The CDR3 is 11 amino acids. The CDR3 region is CASSRSEEQFF. CDR3 nucleotides: TGTGCCAGCAGCCGTTCCGAAGAGCAGTTCTTC.

This clonotype came up a few times. The V call is TRBV5-1, the J call TRBJ2-7; D perhaps matches TRBD1 (6 bases). Germline V gene lookup returns CDR1 SGHRS and CDR2 YFSETQ. With 0 bases removed from V and 3 bases from J, the gap between germline ends came to 16 bases. The CDR3 contains 16 residues. CDR3 region: CASSLVVQGINYEQYV. The CDR3 nucleotides are TGCGCCAGCAGCTTGGTCGTCCAGGGGATAAACTACGAGCAGTACGTC.

The sample holds a few counts of this clonotype. CDR3 in DNA: TGCGCCAGCTCAGTATCAACCGGGGAGCTGTTTTTT. This codes for CASSVSTGELFF. The rearrangement uses TRBV5-1 and TRBJ2-2; D is uncertain. Germline V gene lookup returns CDR1 SGHRS and CDR2 YFSETQ. The CDR3 contains 12 residues. V was shortened by 7 bases and J by 5 bases, with 9 bases between the two germline ends.

The chain recombines TRBV20-1 with TRBJ1-5, with D unresolved. V lost 3 bases, J lost 0 bases, and 9 bases lay in between. The length of the CDR3 is 14 residues. CDR1 and CDR2 from the germline V gene are DFQATT and SNEGSKA (reference sequence). This CDR3 reads CSASRAHSNQPQHF. DNA for the CDR3: TGCAGTGCTAGCAGAGCTCATAGCAATCAGCCCCAGCATTTT.

This chain links TRBV19 with TRBJ1-1; D gene unclear. The CDR3 has 12 amino acids. Trimming took off 6 bases at V and 7 bases at J, with 12 bases between the two ends. Germline-derived CDR1 and CDR2 are LNHDA and SQIVND (reference sequence). As DNA, the CDR3 is TGTGCCAGTAGATATCAAGGGAATGAAGCTTTCTTT. Translating gives CASRYQGNEAFF.

This clonotype has a handful of counts. The rearrangement links TRBV20-1 to TRBJ2-1, with D uncertain. CDR1 and CDR2 from the germline V gene are DFQATT and SNEGSKA (reference sequence). The CDR3 spans 12 residues. V was clipped by 7 bases and J by 7 bases, with 14 bases between them. The chain's CDR3 is CSEAIVGNEQFF. The CDR3 region has the DNA TGCAGTGAGGCGATCGTTGGTAATGAGCAGTTCTTC.

This clonotype was seen a few times. The chain joins TRBV4-2 to TRBJ1-2, with D maybe TRBD1 (6 bases). With 0 bases removed from V and 4 bases from J, the gap between germline ends came to 15 bases. Per the germline V gene, CDR1 is LGHNA and CDR2 is YNFKEQ. This CDR3 comprises 16 residues. The CDR3 spells CASSQETQGSFYGYTF. The CDR3 DNA follows: TGTGCCAGCAGCCAAGAGACCCAGGGGTCGTTCTATGGCTACACCTTC.

This clonotype was picked up many times. The rearrangement uses TRBV10-1 and TRBJ1-5; weak D call: TRBD1 (6 bases). This CDR3 spans 13 amino acids. V lost 3 bases to trimming and J lost 7 bases, with 10 bases between them. The germline gives CDR1 WNHNN, CDR2 SYGVQD (reference sequence). The CDR3 protein is CASSDTGNQPQHF. CDR3 coding DNA: TGCGCCAGCAGTGATACAGGGAACCAGCCCCAGCATTTT.

The rearrangement links TRBV10-3 to TRBJ1-1; 8 positions agree with TRBD1. This CDR3 has 14 residues. V shed 7 bases and J 5 bases; nucleotides not matched to a gene: 9. Germline CDR1 is ENHRY and CDR2 is SYGVKD. The CDR3 sequence is CAITLTGAITEAFF. As DNA, the CDR3 is TGTGCCATCACCTTGACAGGGGCGATTACTGAAGCTTTCTTT.

The chain is built from TRBV11-1 and TRBJ2-7; D call uncertain. V gave up 1 base and J gave up 7 bases, with 8 bases separating them. There are 12 residues in the CDR3. Germline CDR1 is SGHAT and CDR2 is FQDESV (reference sequence). The CDR3: CASSLGVGEQYV. CDR3 DNA: TGTGCCAGCAGCTTAGGCGTTGGTGAGCAGTACGTC.

The genes are TRBV4-1 and TRBJ1-1, with 8 nucleotides matching TRBD1. CDR1 MGHRA and CDR2 YSYEKL come from the germline V gene. The CDR3 covers 16 residues. Germline trimming cut 5 bases from V and 5 bases from J; bases unmatched to any gene: 13. CDR3: CASSSADRGFWTEAFF. The CDR3 DNA sequence: TGCGCCAGCAGCTCAGCCGACAGGGGATTTTGGACTGAAGCTTTCTTT.

This clonotype was observed a handful of times. V usage is TRBV4-3 and J usage is TRBJ2-4; TRBD1 matches 11 bases. The ends lost 0 bases at V and 8 bases at J; junction bases unmatched: 3. The germline CDR1 and CDR2 sequences are LGHNA and YSLEER. The CDR3 runs 15 residues. CDR3 in DNA: TGCGCCAGCAGCCAAGAAGGGACAGGGGGGCACATTCAGTACTTC. This gives the protein CASSQEGTGGHIQYF.

Ten or more counts support this clonotype. The V call is TRBV7-9, the J call TRBJ1-2; D uncertain. The CDR3 contains 13 residues. Germline V gene sequence: CDR1 SEHNR, CDR2 FQNEAQ (reference sequence). V lost 2 bases and J 4 bases, leaving 8 bases between the germline ends. CDR3 residues: CASSLNTIYGYTF. CDR3 DNA: TGTGCCAGCAGCTTAAACACCATCTATGGCTACACCTTC.

This clonotype came up a few times. The chain is built from TRBV30 and TRBJ2-5, with no clear D. The germline V gene encodes CDR1 GTSNPN and CDR2 SVGIG (reference sequence). Deletions cut 1 base from V and 2 bases from J, with 8 bases between. The CDR3 is 13 residues long. The CDR3 reads CAWSGVQQETQYF. CDR3 sequence (DNA): TGTGCCTGGAGTGGGGTACAGCAAGAGACCCAGTACTTC.

A word on this clonotype: This may be a read error, as it is one base from a much larger clone. The V gene is TRBV7-9, the J gene TRBJ1-2, with 7 positions matching TRBD1. Germline assignment: CDR1 SEHNR and CDR2 FQNEAQ (reference sequence). The CDR3 length is 13 residues. Losses at the gene ends were 5 bases for V and 3 bases for J; bases not matched to a gene: 3. The DNA of the CDR3 is TGTGCCAGCAGCCCGGACAGGTACTATGGCTACACCTTC. Amino acids: CASSPDRYYGYTF. The whole variable domain, remainder taken from reference TRBV7-9 and TRBJ1-2, is DTGVSQNPRHKITKRGQNVTFRCDPISEHNRLYWYRQTLGQGPEFLTYFQNEAQLEKSRLLSDRFSAERPKGSFSTLEIQRTEQGDSAMYLCASSPDRYYGYTFGSGTRLTVV.

This clonotype was seen more than once but under ten times. The chain employs TRBV9 and TRBJ2-5, with TRBD2 identical over 15 bases. The CDR3 loop spans 16 amino acids. Unmatched junction bases numbered 5, after V lost 3 bases and J lost 5 bases. Germline values: CDR1 SGDLS, CDR2 YYNGEE. CDR3 protein: CASSGTSGGAVETQYF. Here the CDR3 DNA reads TGTGCCAGCAGCGGGACTAGCGGGGGGGCGGTTGAGACCCAGTACTTC.

This clonotype has just a few counts. This sequence joins TRBV7-2 and TRBJ2-1; 7 bases align to TRBD1. This CDR3 has 15 residues. J gave up 7 bases and V 5 bases, and 11 bases lay outside the gene matches. Germline values: CDR1 SGHTA, CDR2 FQGNSA. The CDR3 region has the DNA TGTGCCAGCAGCATGGGGACAGAAAAGTGGAATGAGCAGTTCTTC. This gives the protein CASSMGTEKWNEQFF.

The rearrangement uses TRBV5-6 and TRBJ2-7; D gene ambiguous. The CDR3 extends over 16 amino acids. Germline values: CDR1 SGHDT, CDR2 YYEEEE. The V end lost 0 bases, the J end lost 6 bases, and 19 bases lay between the germline ends. DNA of the CDR3: TGTGCCAGCAGCTTGGCCCCCTTAGGGAAGCTGGGCGAGCAGTACGTC. This sequence encodes CASSLAPLGKLGEQYV.

This clonotype has ten or more counts. The CDR3 DNA is TGTGCCAGCAGTACCCCGCCGGGTGAAAAACTGTTTTTT. Residues: CASSTPPGEKLFF. The V and J genes are TRBV12-3 or TRBV12-4 and TRBJ1-4; D uncertain. V was clipped by 5 bases and J by 7 bases, with 11 bases between them. This CDR3 has 13 amino acids.

The chain has TRBV20-1 and TRBJ1-2; D may be TRBD1 (5 bases). This CDR3 spans 15 amino acids. V was trimmed by 5 bases and J by 4 bases, leaving 20 bases between them. CDR1 is DFQATT, CDR2 SNEGSKA, per germline (reference sequence). The DNA for the CDR3 is TGCAGTGCTCGAACGTCGGGACGGATGTTCTATGGCTACACCTTC. Residues: CSARTSGRMFYGYTF.

A note on this clonotype: A read error is the likely source, as a far larger clone sits one nucleotide away. The chain employs TRBV18 and TRBJ1-5; the D is unclear. V lost 3 bases, J lost 0 bases, and 6 bases lay in between. Germline V lookup: CDR1 KGHSH, CDR2 LQKENI. This CDR3 is 14 amino acids long. The CDR3 sequence: CASSPQVSNQPQHF. The CDR3 DNA follows: TGTGCCAGCTCACCCCAGGTTAGCAATCAGCCCCAGCATTTT. Full variable domain (missing parts from reference TRBV18 and TRBJ1-5): NAGVMQNPRHLVRRRGQEARLRCSPMKGHSHVYWYRQLPEEGLKFMVYLQKENIIDESGMPKERFSAEFPKEGPSILRIQQVVRGDSAAYFCASSPQVSNQPQHFGDGTRLSIL.

This clonotype has only a few counts. The chain uses TRBV12-3 or TRBV12-4 and TRBJ1-1, with D possibly TRBD1 on 6 matching bases. The germline V and J ends were trimmed by 6 bases and 2 bases, with 13 bases remaining between them. This CDR3 comprises 14 residues. As DNA, the CDR3 is TGTGCCAGCAGCTACGGGACACTTAACACTGAAGCTTTCTTT. This translates into CASSYGTLNTEAFF.

The chain has TRBV6-2 or TRBV6-3 and TRBJ2-5; maybe TRBD2 (6 bases). V shed 2 bases and J shed 3 bases, with 10 bases lying between them. Germline CDR1 and CDR2: MNHEY and SVGEGT. The CDR3 length is 14 residues. The CDR3 here is CASSYPPGEETQYF. The CDR3 coding sequence is TGTGCCAGCAGTTACCCGCCGGGAGAAGAGACCCAGTACTTC.

As to this clonotype: Sequence at one end of the junction differs from germline and may be a read error. The V gene is TRBV14, the J gene TRBJ2-5; D is ambiguous. Germline CDR1 is SGHDN and CDR2 is FVKESK. This CDR3 has 12 amino acids. CDR3 region: CASSRSWTGQHF. For the CDR3, the DNA is TGTGCCAGCAGCCGATCATGGACCGGGCAGCACTTC. Based on the CDR3 plus reference TRBV14 and TRBJ2-5, the full variable domain is EAGVTQFPSHSVIEKGQTVTLRCDPISGHDNLYWYRRVMGKEIKFLLHFVKESKQDESGMPNNRFLAERTGGTYSTLKVQPAELEDSGVYFCASSRSWTGQHFGPGTRLLVL.

Ten or more counts support this clonotype. V gene TRBV7-9 combines with J gene TRBJ2-3; D uncertain. The CDR3 extends over 15 amino acids. Germline CDR1 SEHNR, CDR2 FQNEAQ (reference sequence). Between the trimmed V and J ends, which lost 5 bases and 2 bases, there was a span of 14 bases. This CDR3 is CASSPGDTHTDTQYF. The CDR3 nucleotides read TGTGCCAGCAGCCCCGGAGACACACACACAGATACGCAGTATTTT.

This clonotype was counted a few times. The genes are TRBV4-2 and TRBJ2-7; TRBD1 matches at 8 bases. With 0 bases clipped from V and 3 bases from J, the junction kept 4 bases outside the gene matches. This CDR3 has 15 amino acids. Germline V lookup: CDR1 LGHNA, CDR2 YNFKEQ. CDR3 region: CASSQDAGGFYEQYF. The CDR3 DNA reads as TGTGCCAGCAGCCAAGATGCAGGGGGCTTCTACGAGCAGTACTTC.

This clonotype showed up just a few times. This chain joins TRBV20-1 and TRBJ2-3; 16 bases line up with TRBD2. The V and J ends lost 5 bases and 5 bases, in that order; junction bases with no gene match: 7. In germline, CDR1 is DFQATT, CDR2 SNEGSKA (reference sequence). The CDR3 covers 16 residues. The CDR3, as DNA: TGCAGTGCTGATGGGACTAGCGGGGGGGCGGGAGATACGCAGTATTTT. Translated: CSADGTSGGAGDTQYF.